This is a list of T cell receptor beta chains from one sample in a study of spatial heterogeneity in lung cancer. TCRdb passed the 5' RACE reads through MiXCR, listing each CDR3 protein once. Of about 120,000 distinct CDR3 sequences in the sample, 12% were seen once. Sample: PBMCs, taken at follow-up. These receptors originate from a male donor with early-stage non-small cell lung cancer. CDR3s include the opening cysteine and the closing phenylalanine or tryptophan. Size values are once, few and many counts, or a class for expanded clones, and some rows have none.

cdr3_aa: CSARLPTSDTQYF
v_call: TRBV20-1
j_call: TRBJ2-3
clone_size: -

cdr3_aa: CASSPGPGETQYF
v_call: TRBV7-9
j_call: TRBJ2-5
clone_size: -

cdr3_aa: CASGQGSTEAFF
v_call: TRBV5-1
j_call: TRBJ1-1
clone_size: few

cdr3_aa: CASSLDGGVPREQFF
v_call: TRBV7-2
j_call: TRBJ2-1
clone_size: many

cdr3_aa: CASSLASGPSF
v_call: TRBV7-2
j_call: TRBJ2-7
clone_size: -

cdr3_aa: CASSPSGGKNIQYF
v_call: TRBV7-2
j_call: TRBJ2-4
clone_size: few

cdr3_aa: CASRENLGFRNEQYF
v_call: TRBV6-2/TRBV6-3
j_call: TRBJ2-7
clone_size: -

cdr3_aa: CASSRPSRSSYNEQFF
v_call: TRBV7-8
j_call: TRBJ2-1
clone_size: -

cdr3_aa: CASRSGAPETQYF
v_call: TRBV2
j_call: TRBJ2-5
clone_size: many

cdr3_aa: CASRPGLANNEQFF
v_call: TRBV28
j_call: TRBJ2-1
clone_size: many

cdr3_aa: CASSRGQGFTGELFF
v_call: TRBV7-7
j_call: TRBJ2-2
clone_size: many

cdr3_aa: CASSQARNNNQPQHF
v_call: TRBV4-1
j_call: TRBJ1-5
clone_size: few

cdr3_aa: CASSLPTTGQPQHF
v_call: TRBV28
j_call: TRBJ1-5
clone_size: few

cdr3_aa: CASSLSLGHQETQYF
v_call: TRBV27
j_call: TRBJ2-5
clone_size: few

cdr3_aa: CASSLMASQETQYF
v_call: TRBV7-2
j_call: TRBJ2-5
clone_size: many

cdr3_aa: CASTPRGDLGYTF
v_call: TRBV12-3/TRBV12-4
j_call: TRBJ1-2
clone_size: few

cdr3_aa: CASRPLLLANEQFF
v_call: TRBV7-2
j_call: TRBJ2-1
clone_size: -

cdr3_aa: CAISASRTGGRETQYF
v_call: TRBV10-3
j_call: TRBJ2-5
clone_size: many

cdr3_aa: CASTDFRDTQYF
v_call: TRBV6-2/TRBV6-3
j_call: TRBJ2-3
clone_size: few

cdr3_aa: CASSWTFGTDTQYF
v_call: TRBV6-2/TRBV6-3
j_call: TRBJ2-3
clone_size: -

cdr3_aa: CASSYKENQPQHF
v_call: TRBV2
j_call: TRBJ1-5
clone_size: -

cdr3_aa: CASSSPEGKGSYNSPLHF
v_call: TRBV5-1
j_call: TRBJ1-6
clone_size: -

cdr3_aa: CASSLALAGKYETQYF
v_call: TRBV7-8
j_call: TRBJ2-5
clone_size: -

cdr3_aa: CSARDLGGWQGYTF
v_call: TRBV20-1
j_call: TRBJ1-2
clone_size: few

cdr3_aa: CSAKGENTEAFF
v_call: TRBV29-1
j_call: TRBJ1-1
clone_size: many

cdr3_aa: CASRALLTGGASVLTF
v_call: TRBV5-1
j_call: TRBJ2-6
clone_size: few

cdr3_aa: CASSLMGNYGYTF
v_call: TRBV5-4
j_call: TRBJ1-2
clone_size: -

cdr3_aa: CASSLVFRRMGSLGGYTF
v_call: TRBV5-1
j_call: TRBJ1-2
clone_size: many

cdr3_aa: CASSKFRAWRNTGELFF
v_call: TRBV21-1
j_call: TRBJ2-2
clone_size: few

cdr3_aa: CASSPPGQGFYEQYF
v_call: TRBV18
j_call: TRBJ2-7
clone_size: few

cdr3_aa: CAGQKDRNYGYTF
v_call: TRBV6-5
j_call: TRBJ1-2
clone_size: -

cdr3_aa: CASSYSPTAKETQYF
v_call: TRBV6-5
j_call: TRBJ2-5
clone_size: few

cdr3_aa: CASSYTGQGNQPQHF
v_call: TRBV6-6
j_call: TRBJ1-5
clone_size: many

cdr3_aa: CASSLSLYQETQYF
v_call: TRBV6-1
j_call: TRBJ2-5
clone_size: few

cdr3_aa: CASSLGGKGSPLHF
v_call: TRBV28
j_call: TRBJ1-6
clone_size: -

cdr3_aa: CASSQGQGSDQPQHF
v_call: TRBV4-1
j_call: TRBJ1-5
clone_size: few

cdr3_aa: CAISTTGGGNQPQHF
v_call: TRBV10-3
j_call: TRBJ1-5
clone_size: once